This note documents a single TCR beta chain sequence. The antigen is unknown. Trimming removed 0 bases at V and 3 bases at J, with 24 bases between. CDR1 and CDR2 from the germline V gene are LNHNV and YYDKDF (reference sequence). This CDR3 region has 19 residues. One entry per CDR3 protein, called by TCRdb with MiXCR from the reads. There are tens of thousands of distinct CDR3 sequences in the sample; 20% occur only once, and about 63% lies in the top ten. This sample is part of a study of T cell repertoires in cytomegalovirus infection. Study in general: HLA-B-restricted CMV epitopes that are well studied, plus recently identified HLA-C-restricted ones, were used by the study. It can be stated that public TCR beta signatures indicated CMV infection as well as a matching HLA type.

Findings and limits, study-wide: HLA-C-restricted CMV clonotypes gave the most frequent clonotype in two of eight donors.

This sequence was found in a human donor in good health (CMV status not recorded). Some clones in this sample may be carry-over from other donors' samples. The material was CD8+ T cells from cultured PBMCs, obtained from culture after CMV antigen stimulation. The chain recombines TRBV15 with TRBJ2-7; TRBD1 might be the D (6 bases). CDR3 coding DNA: TGTGCCACCAGCAGAGAGAGGGCTTCGGGCAGGGGTCATCGCTACGAGCAGTACTTC. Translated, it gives CATSRERASGRGHRYEQYF.